In this sample, the clone carrying this T cell receptor (beta chain) turned up a few times. Antigen: not known. Other DNA sequences in this specimen translate into the identical CDR3. Per germline, CDR1 SGHRS and CDR2 YFSETQ. V lost 3 bases, J lost 1 base, and 1 base stayed unmatched. The CDR3 has 15 amino acids. All of the isolated RNA was reverse transcribed, so expressed TCRB transcripts were sequenced. Assay used: immunoSEQ multiplex PCR; TCRdb lists only in-frame clones, some missing. The sample yields 500,000 to 650,000 clones, around 12% seen once. These data come from a study of beta chain features in type 1 diabetes. Points from the study as a whole: Within each of all four CD4+ subsets, Type 1 diabetes patients had TCRB CDR3s that were moderately but significantly shorter.

Sequencing was performed on naive CD4+ T cells from blood. The receptor's source is a man younger than 45 with type 1 diabetes. The chain has TRBV5-1 and TRBJ2-3, with TRBD2 identical over 11 bases. Here the CDR3 DNA reads TGCGCCAGCAGCTCACTAGCGGGGGGCACAGATACGCAGTATTTT. This translates into CASSSLAGGTDTQYF.